This TCR beta chain was captured in a study of radiotherapy plus CTLA-4 blockade in lung cancer. As for the study in general: Among patients, 15% to 20% showed objective responses, and around 30% had disease control.

Germline V gives CDR1 MDHEN, CDR2 SYDVKM. CDR3 length: 15 amino acids. With 5 bases clipped from V and 5 bases from J, the junction kept 7 bases outside the gene matches. This table comes from immunoSEQ multiplex PCR, and its TCRdb copy is limited to in-frame clones, with some not included. The profile shows about 95,000 clones, roughly 85% of them singletons. The sequence was collected from a human donor with non-small cell lung cancer who had stable disease on radiotherapy plus ipilimumab. The chain carries TRBV28 and TRBJ1-1; 11 bases align to TRBD1. The specimen was peripheral blood, collected from a patient treated with radiotherapy plus ipilimumab. CDR3 in amino acids: CASSPAGTGGTEAFF. DNA for the CDR3: TGTGCCAGCAGTCCCGCCGGGACAGGGGGGACTGAAGCTTTCTTT. Supplemented by reference TRBV28 and TRBJ1-1, the full variable domain reads DVKVTQSSRYLVKRTGEKVFLECVQDMDHENMFWYRQDPGLGLRLIYFSYDVKMKEKGDIPEGYSVSREKKERFSLILESASTNQTSMYLCASSPAGTGGTEAFFGQGTRLTVV.